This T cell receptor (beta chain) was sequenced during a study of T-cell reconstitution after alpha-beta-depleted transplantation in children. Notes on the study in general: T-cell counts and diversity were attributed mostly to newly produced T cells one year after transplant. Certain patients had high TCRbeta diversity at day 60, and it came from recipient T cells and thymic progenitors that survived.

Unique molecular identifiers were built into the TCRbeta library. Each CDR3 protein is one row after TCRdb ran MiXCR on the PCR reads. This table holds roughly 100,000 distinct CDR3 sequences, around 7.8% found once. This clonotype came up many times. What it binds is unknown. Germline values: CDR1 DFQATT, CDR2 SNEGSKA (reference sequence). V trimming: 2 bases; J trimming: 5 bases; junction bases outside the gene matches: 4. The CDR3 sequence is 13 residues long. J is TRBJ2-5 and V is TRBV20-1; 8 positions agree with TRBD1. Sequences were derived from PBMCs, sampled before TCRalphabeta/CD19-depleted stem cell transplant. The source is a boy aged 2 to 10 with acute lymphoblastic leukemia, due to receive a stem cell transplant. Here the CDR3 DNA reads TGCAGTGCTAGACCGACAGGGGTCGAGACCCAGTACTTC. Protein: CSARPTGVETQYF.